The rows below give T cell receptor beta chains drawn from one sample of a study of identical twins. Via MiXCR, TCRdb re-called the 5' RACE reads, giving one row per CDR3 protein. The sample has under 250,000 distinct CDR3 sequences; 9.4% are singletons. The sequenced material came from memory (CD45RO+) T cells sorted from blood. All receptors come from a woman aged 18-35 years in good health. The CDR3 runs from the conserved cysteine through the conserved F or W. The D gene is left open where the match is weak. The size entry is marked missing in some rows and otherwise reads once, few, many or a size class.

D gene | clone size | J gene | V gene | CDR3 DNA | CDR3 protein
TRBD1 | NA | TRBJ1-1 | TRBV10-3 | TGTGCCATCAGTGCACAGGGGGGGACTGAAGCTTTCTTT | CAISAQGGTEAFF
TRBD2 | few | TRBJ2-1 | TRBV20-1 | TGCAGTGCTAGAGTGGCGGGAGGGCCTGGTGAGCAGTTCTTC | CSARVAGGPGEQFF
NA | NA | TRBJ2-2 | TRBV2 | TGTGCCAGCAGTGAACAGAACACCGGGGAGCTGTTTTTT | CASSEQNTGELFF
NA | NA | TRBJ1-5 | TRBV6-1 | TGTGCCAGCAGTCCGTCAAGGGGTTCCAATCAGCCCCAGCATTTT | CASSPSRGSNQPQHF
NA | many | TRBJ1-5 | TRBV5-1 | TGCGCCAGCAGCCCAGGGGAATATAGCAATCAGCCCCAGCATTTT | CASSPGEYSNQPQHF
TRBD2 | many | TRBJ2-1 | TRBV4-2 | TGTGCCAGCAGCCAAGTTGGAGCGGGAAGTTCCTACAATGAGCAGTTCTTC | CASSQVGAGSSYNEQFF
TRBD2 | NA | TRBJ2-2 | TRBV2 | TGTGCCAGCAGGAAACGGACTAGCGGGAAGGCCGGGGAGCTGTTTTTT | CASRKRTSGKAGELFF
NA | NA | TRBJ2-5 | TRBV11-3 | TGTGCCAGCAGCTCCTCCGGGGGTCGGGAAGAGACCCAGTACTTC | CASSSSGGREETQYF
TRBD1 | NA | TRBJ2-2 | TRBV18 | TGTGCCAGCTCACCACGGACAGGAACGAACACCGGGGAGCTGTTTTTT | CASSPRTGTNTGELFF
TRBD2 | NA | TRBJ2-3 | TRBV5-6 | TGTGCCAGCATTTTAGCCGTAGCGGGACTAGGCACAGATACGCAGTATTTT | CASILAVAGLGTDTQYF
NA | NA | TRBJ2-1 | TRBV7-2 | TGTGCCAGCAGCGACTGGAAAGGGGTTTACAATGAGCAGTTCTTC | CASSDWKGVYNEQFF
NA | many | TRBJ1-6 | TRBV2 | TGTGCCAGCAGTCCAAATTCACCCCTCCACTTT | CASSPNSPLHF
TRBD1 | few | TRBJ2-7 | TRBV20-1 | TGCAGTGCCAGGTCCCCGACAGGGGGGAGAGGCGAGCAGTACTTC | CSARSPTGGRGEQYF
NA | few | TRBJ2-7 | TRBV12-3/TRBV12-4 | TGTGCCAGCAGCCGGGGCGAGGGGTCGAGTCGCGAGCAGTACTTC | CASSRGEGSSREQYF
NA | NA | TRBJ2-1 | TRBV12-5 | TGTGCTAGTGGAACTCTAAATGAGCAGTTCTTC | CASGTLNEQFF
TRBD2 | many | TRBJ2-7 | TRBV20-1 | TGCAGTGCGCGGACTAGCGGGAGTAGAAGCTACGAGCAGTACTTC | CSARTSGSRSYEQYF
TRBD2 | many | TRBJ2-5 | TRBV20-1 | TGCAGTATCCTAGCGGTGGGCCAAGAGACCCAGTACTTC | CSILAVGQETQYF
TRBD1 | few | TRBJ2-7 | TRBV27 | TGTGCCAGCAGTTTTGAGACAGGGTCTTTTTCCGAGCAGTACTTC | CASSFETGSFSEQYF
NA | NA | TRBJ2-7 | TRBV7-9 | TGTGCCAGCAGCCTGAGGGCACAGGGGCAGTACTTC | CASSLRAQGQYF
NA | few | TRBJ1-2 | TRBV6-1 | TGTGCCAGCAGTGATCCGGGCCGGCGGGGCTACACCTTC | CASSDPGRRGYTF
NA | few | TRBJ2-1 | TRBV5-1 | TGCGCCAGCAGCCCGGGGCCAGAAGGTGAGCAGTTCTTC | CASSPGPEGEQFF
TRBD2 | NA | TRBJ2-3 | TRBV20-1 | TGCAGTGCTACTGGGACTAGCGGTAGCACAGATACGCAGTATTTT | CSATGTSGSTDTQYF